The clone carrying this T cell receptor (beta chain) was recorded once. This specimen comes from a study of OX40 agonist ivuxolimab in advanced cancers. Profiled with immunoSEQ multiplex PCR; TCRdb holds only in-frame clones, not every one. Of tens of thousands of clones listed, 75% to 95% are singletons. Germline V gives CDR1 MNHNY, CDR2 SVGAGI (reference sequence). Trimming left V 6 bases short and J 4 bases short, with 18 bases between. The CDR3 runs 16 residues. The gene calls are TRBV6-6 and TRBJ1-4; perhaps TRBD1 as D (6 bases). The sequence was obtained from an adult with an advanced solid tumor such as melanoma, head and neck, liver or kidney cancer. Sequences were derived from CD4+ or CD8+ T cells sorted from blood, sampled in a trial of the OX40 agonist ivuxolimab. The CDR3 DNA reads TGTGCCAGCAGCCCTCTTGGGGGGCCGGATAATGAAAAACTGTTTTTT. This encodes CASSPLGGPDNEKLFF.